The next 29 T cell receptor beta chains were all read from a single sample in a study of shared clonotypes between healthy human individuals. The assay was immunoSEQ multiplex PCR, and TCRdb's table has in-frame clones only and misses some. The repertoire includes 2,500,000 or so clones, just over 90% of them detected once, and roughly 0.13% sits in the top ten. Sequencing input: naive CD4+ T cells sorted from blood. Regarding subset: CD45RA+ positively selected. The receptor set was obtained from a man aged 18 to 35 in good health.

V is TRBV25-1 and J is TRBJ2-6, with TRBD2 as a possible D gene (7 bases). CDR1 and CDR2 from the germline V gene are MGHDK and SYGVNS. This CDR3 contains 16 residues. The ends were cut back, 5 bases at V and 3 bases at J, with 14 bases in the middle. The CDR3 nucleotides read TGTGCCAGCAGTTCCGAGGGGGGGCTTGGGGCCAACGTCCTGACTTTC. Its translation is CASSSEGGLGANVLTF. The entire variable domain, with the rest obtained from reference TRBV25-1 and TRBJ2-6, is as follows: EADIYQTPRYLVIGTGKKITLECSQTMGHDKMYWYQQDPGMELHLIHYSYGVNSTEKGDLSSESTVSRIRTEHFPLTLESARPSHTSQYLCASSSEGGLGANVLTFGAGSRLTVL.

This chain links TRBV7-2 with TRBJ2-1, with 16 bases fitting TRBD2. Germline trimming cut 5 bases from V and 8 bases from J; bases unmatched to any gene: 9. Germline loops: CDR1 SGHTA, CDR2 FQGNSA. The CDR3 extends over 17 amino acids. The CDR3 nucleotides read TGTGCCAGCAGCCCTGGGACTAGCGGGAGGGCCGTCGATGAGCAGTTCTTC. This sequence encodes CASSPGTSGRAVDEQFF.

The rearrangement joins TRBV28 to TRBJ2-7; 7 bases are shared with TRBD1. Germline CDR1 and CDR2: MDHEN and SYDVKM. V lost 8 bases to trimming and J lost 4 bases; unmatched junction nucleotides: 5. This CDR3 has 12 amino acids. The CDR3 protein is CASDNRGYEQYF. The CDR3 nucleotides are TGTGCCAGCGATAACAGGGGATACGAGCAGTACTTC.

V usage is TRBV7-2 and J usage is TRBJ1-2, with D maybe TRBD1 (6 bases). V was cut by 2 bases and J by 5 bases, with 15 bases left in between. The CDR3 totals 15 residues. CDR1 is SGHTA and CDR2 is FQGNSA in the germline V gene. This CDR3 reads CASSLSQGNSYGYTF. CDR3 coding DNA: TGTGCCAGCAGCTTATCTCAGGGGAATTCTTATGGCTACACCTTC.

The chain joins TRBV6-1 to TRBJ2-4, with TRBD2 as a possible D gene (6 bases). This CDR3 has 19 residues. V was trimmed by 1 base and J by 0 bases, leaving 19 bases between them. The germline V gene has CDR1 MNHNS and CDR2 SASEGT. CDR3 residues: CASSEVESSGNLAKNIQYF. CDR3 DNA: TGTGCCAGCAGTGAAGTGGAGAGTAGCGGCAACTTAGCCAAAAACATTCAGTACTTC.

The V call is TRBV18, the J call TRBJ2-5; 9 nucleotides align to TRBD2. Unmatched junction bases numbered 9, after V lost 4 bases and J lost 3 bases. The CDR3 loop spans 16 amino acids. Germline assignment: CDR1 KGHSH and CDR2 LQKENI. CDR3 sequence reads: CASSRPGREGEETQYF. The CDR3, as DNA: TGTGCCAGCTCACGCCCCGGGCGGGAGGGAGAAGAGACCCAGTACTTC.

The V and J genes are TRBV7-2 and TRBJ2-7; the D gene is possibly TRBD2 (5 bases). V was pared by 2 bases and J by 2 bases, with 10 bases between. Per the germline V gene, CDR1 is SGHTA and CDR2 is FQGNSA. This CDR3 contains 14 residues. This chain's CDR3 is CASSLNGVTYEQYF. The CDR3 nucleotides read TGTGCCAGCAGCTTAAACGGGGTCACCTACGAGCAGTACTTC.

This chain's CDR3 is CAWTRQGQTQYF. CDR3 DNA: TGTGCCTGGACCCGCCAGGGACAGACCCAGTACTTC. This chain links TRBV30 with TRBJ2-5; the D call may be TRBD1 or TRBD2 (5 bases each). CDR3 length: 12 residues. Germline CDR1 and CDR2: GTSNPN and SVGIG (reference sequence). The V end lost 4 bases, the J end lost 6 bases, and 12 bases lay between the germline ends.

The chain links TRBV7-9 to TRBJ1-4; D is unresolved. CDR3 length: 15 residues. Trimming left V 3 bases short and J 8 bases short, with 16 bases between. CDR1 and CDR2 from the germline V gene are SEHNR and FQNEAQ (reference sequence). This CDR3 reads CASSFGGSALEKLFF. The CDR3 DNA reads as TGTGCCAGCAGCTTTGGTGGAAGCGCCTTGGAAAAACTGTTTTTT. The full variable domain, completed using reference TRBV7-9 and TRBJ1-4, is DTGVSQNPRHKITKRGQNVTFRCDPISEHNRLYWYRQTLGQGPEFLTYFQNEAQLEKSRLLSDRFSAERPKGSFSTLEIQRTEQGDSAMYLCASSFGGSALEKLFFGSGTQLSVL.

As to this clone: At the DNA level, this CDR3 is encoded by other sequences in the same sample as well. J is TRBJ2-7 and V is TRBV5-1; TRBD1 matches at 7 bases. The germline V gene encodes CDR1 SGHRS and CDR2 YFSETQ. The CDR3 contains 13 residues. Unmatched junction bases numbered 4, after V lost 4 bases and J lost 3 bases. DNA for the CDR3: TGCGCCAGCAGCCCGGGACAGTTCTACGAGCAGTACTTC. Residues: CASSPGQFYEQYF.

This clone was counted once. In DNA form, the CDR3 reads TGCGCCAGCAGCTTGGCCGCTAGCGGGAACTACAATGAGCAGTTCTTC. It specifies CASSLAASGNYNEQFF. V is TRBV5-1 and J is TRBJ2-1; 9 bases map to TRBD2. In germline, CDR1 is SGHRS, CDR2 YFSETQ. Germline trimming cut 0 bases from V and 3 bases from J; bases unmatched to any gene: 4. The CDR3 is 16 amino acids.

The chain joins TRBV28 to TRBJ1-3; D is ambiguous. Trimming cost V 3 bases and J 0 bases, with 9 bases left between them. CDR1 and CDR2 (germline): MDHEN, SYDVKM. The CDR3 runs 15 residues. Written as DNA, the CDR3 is TGTGCCAGCAGTTTTGCGCGAAGCTCTGGAAACACCATATATTTT. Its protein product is CASSFARSSGNTIYF.

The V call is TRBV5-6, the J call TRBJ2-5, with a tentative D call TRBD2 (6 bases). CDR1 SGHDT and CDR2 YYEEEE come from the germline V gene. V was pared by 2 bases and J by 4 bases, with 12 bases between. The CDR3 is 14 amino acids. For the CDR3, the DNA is TGTGCCAGCAGCTTTGTGCGGGGTTCAGAGACCCAGTACTTC. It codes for CASSFVRGSETQYF.

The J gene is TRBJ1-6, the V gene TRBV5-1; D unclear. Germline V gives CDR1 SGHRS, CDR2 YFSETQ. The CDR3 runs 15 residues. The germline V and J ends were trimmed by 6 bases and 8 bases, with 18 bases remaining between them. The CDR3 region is CASTLSGRLDSPLHF. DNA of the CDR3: TGCGCCAGCACCCTTTCGGGGAGGCTAGATTCACCCCTCCACTTT.

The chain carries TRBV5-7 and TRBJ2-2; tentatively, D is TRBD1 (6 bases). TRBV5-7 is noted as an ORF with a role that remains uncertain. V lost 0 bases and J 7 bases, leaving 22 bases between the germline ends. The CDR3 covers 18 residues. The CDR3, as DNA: TGTGCCAGCAGCTTGGTTGGGGCAGGGGTGCGTAACGGCGGGGAGCTGTTTTTT. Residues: CASSLVGAGVRNGGELFF.

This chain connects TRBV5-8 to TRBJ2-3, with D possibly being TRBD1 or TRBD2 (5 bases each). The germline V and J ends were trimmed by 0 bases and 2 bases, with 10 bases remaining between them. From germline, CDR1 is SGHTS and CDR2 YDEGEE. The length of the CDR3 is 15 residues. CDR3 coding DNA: TGTGCCAGCAGCTTGGAAGGGACGTTCACAGATACGCAGTATTTT. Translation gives CASSLEGTFTDTQYF.

CDR3 residues: CASSPSLAGGETQYF. The CDR3 nucleotides are TGTGCCAGCAGCCCGAGCCTAGCGGGGGGTGAGACCCAGTACTTC. The chain is built from TRBV11-2 and TRBJ2-5, with 11 positions matching TRBD2. CDR1 and CDR2 (germline): SGHAT, FQNNGV. J gave up 5 bases and V 5 bases, and 7 bases lay outside the gene matches. This CDR3 spans 15 amino acids. The entire variable domain, with the rest obtained from reference TRBV11-2 and TRBJ2-5, is as follows: EAGVAQSPRYKIIEKRQSVAFWCNPISGHATLYWYQQILGQGPKLLIQFQNNGVVDDSQLPKDRFSAERLKGVDSTLKIQPAKLEDSAVYLCASSPSLAGGETQYFGPGTRLLVL.

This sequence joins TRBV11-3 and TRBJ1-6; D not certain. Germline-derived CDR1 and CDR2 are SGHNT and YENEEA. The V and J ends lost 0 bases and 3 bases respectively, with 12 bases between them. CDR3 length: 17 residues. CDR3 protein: CASSLDQSPVYNSPLHF. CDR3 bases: TGTGCCAGCAGCTTAGATCAGTCGCCCGTCTATAATTCACCCCTCCACTTT.

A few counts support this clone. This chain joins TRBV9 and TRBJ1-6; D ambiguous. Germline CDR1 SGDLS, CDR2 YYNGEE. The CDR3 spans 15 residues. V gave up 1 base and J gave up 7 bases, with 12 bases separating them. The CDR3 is CASSVTLSSNSPLHF. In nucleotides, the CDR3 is TGTGCCAGCAGCGTAACCTTAAGCTCGAATTCACCCCTCCACTTT.

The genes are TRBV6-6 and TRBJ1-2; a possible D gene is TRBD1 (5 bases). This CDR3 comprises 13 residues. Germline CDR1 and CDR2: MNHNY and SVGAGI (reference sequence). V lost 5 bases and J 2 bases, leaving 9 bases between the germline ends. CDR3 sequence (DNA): TGTGCCAGCAGTAGGGGCTTAAACTATGGCTACACCTTC. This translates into CASSRGLNYGYTF.

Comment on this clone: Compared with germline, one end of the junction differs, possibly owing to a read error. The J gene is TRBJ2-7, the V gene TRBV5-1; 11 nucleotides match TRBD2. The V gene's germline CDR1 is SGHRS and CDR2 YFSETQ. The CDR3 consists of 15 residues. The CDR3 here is CASSFVLAGGYGQYF. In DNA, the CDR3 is TGCGCCAGCAGCTTCGTCCTAGCGGGAGGCTACGGGCAGTACTTC.

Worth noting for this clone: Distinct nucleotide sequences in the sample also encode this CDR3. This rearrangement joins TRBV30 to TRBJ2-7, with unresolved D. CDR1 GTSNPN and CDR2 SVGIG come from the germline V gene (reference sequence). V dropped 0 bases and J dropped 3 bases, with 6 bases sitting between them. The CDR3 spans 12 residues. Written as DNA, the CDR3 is TGTGCCTGGAGTGTAGAAGGCTACGAGCAGTACTTC. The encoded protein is CAWSVEGYEQYF.

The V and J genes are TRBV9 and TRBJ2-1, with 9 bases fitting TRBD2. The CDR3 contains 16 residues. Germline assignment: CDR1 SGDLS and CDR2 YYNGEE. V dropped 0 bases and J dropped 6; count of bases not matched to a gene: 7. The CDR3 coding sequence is TGTGCCAGCAGCGTAGACCCTAGCGGGAATGGCAATGAGCAGTTCTTC. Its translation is CASSVDPSGNGNEQFF.

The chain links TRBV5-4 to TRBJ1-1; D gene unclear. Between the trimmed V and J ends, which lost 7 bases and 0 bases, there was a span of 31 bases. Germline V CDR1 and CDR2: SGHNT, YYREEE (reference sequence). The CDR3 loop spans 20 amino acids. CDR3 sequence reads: CASRIAARQPASGLNTEAFF. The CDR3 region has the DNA TGTGCCAGCCGCATTGCGGCCAGGCAGCCCGCTTCAGGCCTGAACACTGAAGCTTTCTTT.

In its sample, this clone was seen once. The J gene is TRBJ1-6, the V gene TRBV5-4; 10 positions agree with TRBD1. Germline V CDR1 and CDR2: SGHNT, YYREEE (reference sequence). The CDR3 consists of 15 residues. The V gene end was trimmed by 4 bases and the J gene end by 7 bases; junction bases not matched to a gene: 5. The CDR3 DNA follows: TGTGCCAGCAGCACAAAGACAGGGGGCAATTCACCCCTCCACTTT. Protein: CASSTKTGGNSPLHF. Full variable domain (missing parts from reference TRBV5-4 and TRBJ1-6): ETGVTQSPTHLIKTRGQQVTLRCSSQSGHNTVSWYQQALGQGPQFIFQYYREEENGRGNFPPRFSGLQFPNYSSELNVNALELDDSALYLCASSTKTGGNSPLHFGNGTRLTVT.

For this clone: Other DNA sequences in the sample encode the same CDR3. CDR3 protein: CASSLLAGEDTQYF. CDR3 coding DNA: TGCGCCAGCAGCTTACTAGCGGGGGAAGATACGCAGTATTTT. The chain couples TRBV5-1 to TRBJ2-3; 11 positions match TRBD2. The CDR3 has 14 residues. V shed 2 bases and J 5 bases; nucleotides not matched to a gene: 1. Germline V lookup: CDR1 SGHRS, CDR2 YFSETQ.

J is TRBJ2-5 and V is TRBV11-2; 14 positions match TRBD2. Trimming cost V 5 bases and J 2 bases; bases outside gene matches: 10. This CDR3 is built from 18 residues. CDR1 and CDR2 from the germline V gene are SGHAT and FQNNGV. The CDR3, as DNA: TGTGCCAGCAGCAGTCTCGGGACTAGCGGGAGACGGCAAGAGACCCAGTACTTC. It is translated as CASSSLGTSGRRQETQYF.

The CDR3, as DNA: TGTGCCAGCAGCCTAAGGACAGGGGTAGGTGAGCAGTACTTC. This gives the protein CASSLRTGVGEQYF. The chain combines TRBV2 with TRBJ2-7; TRBD1 matches 9 bases. The V gene end was trimmed by 6 bases and the J gene end by 7 bases; junction bases not matched to a gene: 10. The V gene's germline CDR1 is SNHLY and CDR2 FYNNEI. There are 14 residues in the CDR3.

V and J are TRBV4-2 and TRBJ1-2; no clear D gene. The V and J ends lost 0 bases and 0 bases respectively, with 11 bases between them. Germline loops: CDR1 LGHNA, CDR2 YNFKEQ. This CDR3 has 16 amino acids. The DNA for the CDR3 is TGTGCCAGCAGCCAAGATATGACGGACGCTAACTATGGCTACACCTTC. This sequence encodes CASSQDMTDANYGYTF.